Presented here are 22 T cell receptor beta chains from one specimen sequenced in a study of T cells after yellow fever vaccination. From the 5' RACE reads, TCRdb called clonotypes with MiXCR, one entry per CDR3 protein. The sample contains 300,000 or so distinct CDR3 sequences, roughly 8.7% of which appear only once. The specimen comprised CD4+ T cells sorted from PBMCs, sampled 5 days after the yellow fever booster vaccination. The receptors come from a man aged 18-30 years who received the YFV17D yellow fever vaccine.

This clonotype showed up many times. The gene calls are TRBV4-3 and TRBJ1-6; D call uncertain. Germline CDR1 is LGHNA and CDR2 is YSLEER. Trimming shortened V by 4 bases and J by 0 bases, and 4 bases separated the two germline ends. The CDR3 sequence is 14 residues long. The CDR3 DNA follows: TGCGCCAGCAGCCGCGACTCCTATAATTCACCCCTCCACTTT. Translating it yields CASSRDSYNSPLHF.

The V call is TRBV19, the J call TRBJ1-4; no clear D gene. Germline V lookup: CDR1 LNHDA, CDR2 SQIVND (reference sequence). The CDR3 loop spans 12 amino acids. V was trimmed by 5 bases and J by 6 bases, leaving 7 bases between them. CDR3 sequence: CASSHDDEKLFF. For the CDR3, the DNA is TGTGCCAGTAGTCATGACGATGAAAAACTGTTTTTT.

J is TRBJ2-7 and V is TRBV20-1, with 9 bases lining up with TRBD2. The CDR3 is 14 amino acids. CDR1 and CDR2 (germline): DFQATT, SNEGSKA (reference sequence). After removal of 6 bases from V and 2 bases from J, the junction contained 8 bases not matched to a gene. For the CDR3, the DNA is TGCAGTGCCCCACCAGCGGGGGGTACCTACGAGCAGTACTTC. It specifies CSAPPAGGTYEQYF.

This clonotype has just a few counts. The rearrangement joins TRBV5-6 to TRBJ1-4; D uncertain. The CDR3 length is 15 residues. The V gene's germline CDR1 is SGHDT and CDR2 YYEEEE. The germline V and J ends were trimmed by 0 bases and 8 bases, with 14 bases remaining between them. DNA of the CDR3: TGTGCCAGCAGCTTGGATTCCGCCGGCGGGGAAAAACTGTTTTTT. Its translation is CASSLDSAGGEKLFF.

This clonotype was found many times. The CDR3 reads CASRRHLDSYEQYF. The DNA of the CDR3 is TGTGCCAGCCGGAGACACCTAGACTCCTACGAGCAGTACTTC. This sequence joins TRBV3-1 and TRBJ2-7; D unresolved. Germline CDR1 and CDR2: LGHDT and YNNKEL (reference sequence). The CDR3 has 14 residues. Trimming shortened V by 8 bases and J by 0 bases, and 14 bases separated the two germline ends.

The rearrangement links TRBV15 to TRBJ2-3, with TRBD2 as a possible D gene (9 bases). The CDR3 runs to 16 residues. The V end lost 5 bases, the J end lost 0 bases, and 15 bases lay between the germline ends. Germline V gene lookup returns CDR1 LNHNV and CDR2 YYDKDF (reference sequence). The CDR3 is CATSGQGLASTDTQYF. The CDR3 DNA sequence: TGTGCCACCAGCGGACAGGGACTAGCTAGCACAGATACGCAGTATTTT.

V usage is TRBV4-1 and J usage is TRBJ2-3; 10 bases align to TRBD2. After removal of 3 bases from V and 0 bases from J, the junction contained 3 bases not matched to a gene. Germline V gene data show CDR1 as MGHRA and CDR2 as YSYEKL. This CDR3 is 16 amino acids long. CDR3 sequence reads: CASSHLGLASTDTQYF. CDR3 in DNA: TGCGCCAGCAGCCACCTGGGACTAGCGAGCACAGATACGCAGTATTTT.

This chain links TRBV7-2 with TRBJ2-3; 7 nucleotides agree with TRBD1. From germline, CDR1 is SGHTA and CDR2 FQGNSA. The CDR3 length is 15 residues. Trimming took 5 bases from V and 2 from J; bases not matched to a gene: 7. The CDR3 DNA is TGTGCCAGCAGCAAAACAGGGGTTTTCACAGATACGCAGTATTTT. Its translation is CASSKTGVFTDTQYF.

The rearrangement joins TRBV4-3 to TRBJ1-1; D remains ambiguous. The V gene's germline CDR1 is LGHNA and CDR2 YSLEER. The CDR3 runs to 13 residues. V was clipped by 2 bases and J by 1 base, with 5 bases between them. The CDR3 nucleotides read TGCGCCAGCAGCCAATTACAGAACACTGAAGCTTTCTTT. Its protein product is CASSQLQNTEAFF.

This clonotype was detected only a few times. The chain links TRBV7-2 to TRBJ1-1; no definite D call. Germline V lookup: CDR1 SGHTA, CDR2 FQGNSA. The CDR3 covers 13 residues. Trimming removed 0 bases at V and 4 bases at J, with 6 bases between. The CDR3 DNA reads TGTGCCAGCAGCTTAGCAGGGTTCACTGAAGCTTTCTTT. It encodes CASSLAGFTEAFF.

The rearrangement uses TRBV3-1 and TRBJ1-2; 7 bases map to TRBD1. The CDR3 is 16 amino acids. From germline, CDR1 is LGHDT and CDR2 YNNKEL (reference sequence). Trimming took 3 bases from V and 5 from J; bases not matched to a gene: 12. The CDR3 coding sequence is TGTGCCAGCAGCCACGGATCCGGGACAGTTGTGTATGGCTACACCTTC. Residues: CASSHGSGTVVYGYTF.

This clonotype has just a few counts. The rearrangement links TRBV2 to TRBJ2-3; weak D call: TRBD2 (5 bases). The CDR3 has 12 amino acids. Germline V gene sequence: CDR1 SNHLY, CDR2 FYNNEI. Trimming cost V 8 bases and J 7 bases, with 13 bases left between them. The CDR3 nucleotides read TGTGCCAGCGGAAATAGCGAAAATACGCAGTATTTT. Its protein product is CASGNSENTQYF.

V gene TRBV7-9 combines with J gene TRBJ2-5, with TRBD2 matching 10 bases. The CDR3 is made up of 13 amino acids. Germline assignment: CDR1 SEHNR and CDR2 FQNEAQ (reference sequence). After removal of 8 bases from V and 4 bases from J, the junction contained 4 bases not matched to a gene. Written as DNA, the CDR3 is TGTGCCAGCGGACTAGCGGCGGCAGAGACCCAGTACTTC. Protein: CASGLAAAETQYF.

The V call is TRBV30, the J call TRBJ2-1; 10 bases are a match to TRBD2. V shed 0 bases, J shed 7 bases, and the junction held 6 bases outside the gene matches. Germline V gives CDR1 GTSNPN, CDR2 SVGIG (reference sequence). There are 15 residues in the CDR3. CDR3 in DNA: TGTGCCTGGAGTGTACCAGCGGGGGGGCGGAATGAGCAGTTCTTC. As protein: CAWSVPAGGRNEQFF.

The V call is TRBV6-2 or TRBV6-3, the J call TRBJ2-1; D is unresolved. In germline, CDR1 is MNHEY, CDR2 SVGEGT. This CDR3 is 11 amino acids long. V dropped 7 bases and J dropped 8 bases, with 9 bases sitting between them. CDR3: CASTSAHEQFF. The CDR3 region has the DNA TGTGCCAGCACCTCAGCCCATGAGCAGTTCTTC.

This clonotype was recorded a few times. V and J are TRBV5-1 and TRBJ1-1, with D unresolved. Germline CDR1 reads SGHRS; CDR2 reads YFSETQ. The CDR3 runs 14 residues. The V end was cut by 0 bases, the J end by 7 bases, with 13 bases between. The CDR3 nucleotides are TGCGCCAGCAGCTTGGAAGCGGTCCCTCTTGAAGCTTTCTTT. Translation: CASSLEAVPLEAFF.

This clonotype was observed many times. This rearrangement joins TRBV14 to TRBJ2-3; the D gene could be TRBD1 or TRBD2 (5 bases each). The CDR3 is made up of 14 amino acids. V was pared by 4 bases and J by 2 bases, with 10 bases between. The germline V gene encodes CDR1 SGHDN and CDR2 FVKESK. The CDR3 sequence is CASSPRGNTDTQYF. In nucleotides, the CDR3 is TGTGCCAGCAGCCCGAGGGGCAACACAGATACGCAGTATTTT.

This clonotype has ten or more counts. The DNA for the CDR3 is TGTGCCAGCAGAGATAACATTCGCTACGAGCAGTACTTC. Residues: CASRDNIRYEQYF. This chain joins TRBV3-1 and TRBJ2-7, with no clear D. The CDR3 covers 13 residues. Germline V gene sequence: CDR1 LGHDT, CDR2 YNNKEL (reference sequence). Between the trimmed V and J ends, which lost 6 bases and 3 bases, there was a span of 12 bases.

This clonotype was counted only a few times. V and J are TRBV11-2 and TRBJ2-1; D possibly corresponds to TRBD2 (5 bases). The CDR3 extends over 14 amino acids. V was clipped by 0 bases and J by 9 bases, with 12 bases between them. Germline CDR1 reads SGHAT; CDR2 reads FQNNGV. CDR3 loop: CASSLDRGLSEQFF. The CDR3 region has the DNA TGTGCCAGCAGCTTAGATCGAGGGTTAAGTGAGCAGTTCTTC.

This clonotype appeared a few times. V and J are TRBV12-3 or TRBV12-4 and TRBJ1-2; 7 bases match TRBD1. V shed 2 bases and J 2 bases; nucleotides not matched to a gene: 5. This CDR3 contains 15 residues. The CDR3 sequence: CASSLSRGTNYGYTF. In DNA form, the CDR3 reads TGTGCCAGCAGTTTAAGCAGGGGGACCAACTATGGCTACACCTTC.

This clonotype was found many times. The chain employs TRBV5-1 and TRBJ2-2; 7 bases match TRBD2. Germline CDR1 reads SGHRS; CDR2 reads YFSETQ. The CDR3 runs to 15 residues. V dropped 1 base and J dropped 6; count of bases not matched to a gene: 6. The CDR3 DNA reads as TGCGCCAGCAGCTTGAGCCTAGCGGCCCCCGGGGAGCTGTTTTTT. This sequence encodes CASSLSLAAPGELFF.

CDR3: CASSPRGVRRDGYTF. The CDR3 nucleotides read TGTGCCAGCAGTCCCCGGGGGGTGAGAAGGGATGGCTACACCTTC. This sequence joins TRBV27 and TRBJ1-2; possible D gene TRBD1, 5 bases. The CDR3 is 15 amino acids. V was trimmed by 5 bases and J by 6 bases, leaving 19 bases between them. CDR1 is MNHEY and CDR2 is SMNVEV in the germline V gene (reference sequence).